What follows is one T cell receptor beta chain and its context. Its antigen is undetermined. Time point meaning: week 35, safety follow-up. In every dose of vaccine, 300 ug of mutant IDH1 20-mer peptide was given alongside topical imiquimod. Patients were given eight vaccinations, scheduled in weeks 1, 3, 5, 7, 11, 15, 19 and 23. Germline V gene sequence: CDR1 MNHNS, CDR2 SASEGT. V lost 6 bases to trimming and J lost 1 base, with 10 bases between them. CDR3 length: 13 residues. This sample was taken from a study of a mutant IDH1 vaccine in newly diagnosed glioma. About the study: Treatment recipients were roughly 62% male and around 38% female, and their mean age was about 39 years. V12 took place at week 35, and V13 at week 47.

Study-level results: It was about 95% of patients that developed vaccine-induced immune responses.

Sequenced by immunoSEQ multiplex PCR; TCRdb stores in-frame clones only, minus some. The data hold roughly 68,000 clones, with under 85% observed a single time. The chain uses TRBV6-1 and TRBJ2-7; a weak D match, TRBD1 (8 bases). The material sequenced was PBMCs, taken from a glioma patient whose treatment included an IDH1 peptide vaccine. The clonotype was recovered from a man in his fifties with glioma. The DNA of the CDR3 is TGTGCCAGCAGACAGGGGGGGTCCTACGAGCAGTACTTC. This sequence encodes CASRQGGSYEQYF.